The text below deals with one T cell receptor beta chain. The antigen is unknown. Researchers sorted approximately 290,000 cells of each CD8+ T cell subset in triplicate. This sample was taken from a study of CXCR3-negative and CXCR3-positive naive CD8 T cells. For the study at large: Per library, roughly 1.6 +/- 0.3 million reads; approximately 150 million TRB reads overall. Study-level points and caveats: It was found that naive subsets had comparable surface CD5, and TCR strength was inferred from TRB CDR3 properties. Memory CD8+ cells had much lower diversity, and both naive subsets had comparably high diversity.

Through 5' RACE with UMI labels, the TRB cDNA libraries were prepared. TCRdb re-called the 5' RACE reads and shows each CDR3 protein once, DNA omitted. The listing records tens of thousands of distinct CDR3 sequences. CDR3 length equals 13 residues. Germline CDR1 LNHDA, CDR2 SQIVND (reference sequence). This sequence was found in a human donor in good health. Some clones in this sample may be carry-over from other donors' samples. The sequencing input was naive CXCR3- CD8+ T cells from blood. Subset noted: CD45RO-CCR7+CD27+CD95- naive CD8+ T cells lacking CXCR3 (TNR3-). V usage is TRBV19 and J usage is TRBJ2-1; checking the TCRdb D call of TRBD1 is not possible without DNA. CDR3 in amino acids: CASSIPLYNEQFF.